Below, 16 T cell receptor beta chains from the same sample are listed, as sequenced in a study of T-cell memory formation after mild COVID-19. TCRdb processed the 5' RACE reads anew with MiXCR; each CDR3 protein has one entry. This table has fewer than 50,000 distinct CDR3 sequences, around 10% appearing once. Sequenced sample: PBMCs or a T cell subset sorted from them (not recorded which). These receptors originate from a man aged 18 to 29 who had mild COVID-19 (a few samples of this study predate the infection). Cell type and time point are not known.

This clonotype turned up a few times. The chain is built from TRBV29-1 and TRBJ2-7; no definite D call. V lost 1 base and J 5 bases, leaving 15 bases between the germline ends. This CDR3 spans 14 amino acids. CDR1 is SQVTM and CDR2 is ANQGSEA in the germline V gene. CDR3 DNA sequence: TGCAGCGTTGAAGCCCCCTCCGCCGCGAACGAGCAGTACTTC. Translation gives CSVEAPSAANEQYF.

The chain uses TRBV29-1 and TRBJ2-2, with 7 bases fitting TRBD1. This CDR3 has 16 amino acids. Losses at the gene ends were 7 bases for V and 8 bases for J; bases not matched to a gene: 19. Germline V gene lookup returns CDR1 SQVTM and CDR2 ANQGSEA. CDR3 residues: CSALLPGQSDEGELFF. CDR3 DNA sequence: TGCAGCGCCCTTCTACCGGGACAGTCAGACGAGGGGGAGCTGTTTTTT.

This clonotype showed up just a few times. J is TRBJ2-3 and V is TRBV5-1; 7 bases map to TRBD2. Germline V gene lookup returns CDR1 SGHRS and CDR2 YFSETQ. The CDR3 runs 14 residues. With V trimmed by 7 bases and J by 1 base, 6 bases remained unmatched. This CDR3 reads CASGQSGGTDTQYF. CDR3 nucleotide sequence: TGCGCCAGCGGGCAGAGCGGGGGCACAGATACGCAGTATTTT.

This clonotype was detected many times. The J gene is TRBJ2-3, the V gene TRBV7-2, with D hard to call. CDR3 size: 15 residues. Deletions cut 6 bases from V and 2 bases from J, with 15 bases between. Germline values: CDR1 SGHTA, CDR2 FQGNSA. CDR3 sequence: CASSFFRANTDTQYF. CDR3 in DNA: TGTGCCAGCAGTTTCTTCCGGGCCAACACAGATACGCAGTATTTT.

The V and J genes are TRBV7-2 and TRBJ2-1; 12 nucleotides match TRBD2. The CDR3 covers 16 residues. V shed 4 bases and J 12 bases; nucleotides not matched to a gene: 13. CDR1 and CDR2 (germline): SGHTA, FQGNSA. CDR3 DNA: TGTGCCAGCAGCTCTAGCGGGGGGGCCCTTGTGAGCGGGCAGTTCTTC. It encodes CASSSSGGALVSGQFF.

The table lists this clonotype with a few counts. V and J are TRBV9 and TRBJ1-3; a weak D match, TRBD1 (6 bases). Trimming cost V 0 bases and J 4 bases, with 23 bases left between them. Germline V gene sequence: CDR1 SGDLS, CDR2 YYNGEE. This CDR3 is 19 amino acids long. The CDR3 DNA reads TGTGCCAGCAGCGTAGTCGAGACCCCGGGACACCTCCGAGGAAACACCATATATTTT. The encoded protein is CASSVVETPGHLRGNTIYF.

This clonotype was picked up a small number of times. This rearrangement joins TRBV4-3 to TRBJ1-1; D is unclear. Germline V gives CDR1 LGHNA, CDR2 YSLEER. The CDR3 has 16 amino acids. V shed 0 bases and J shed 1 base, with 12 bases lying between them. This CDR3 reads CASSQERQETNTEAFF. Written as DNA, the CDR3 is TGCGCCAGCAGCCAAGAACGGCAGGAGACGAACACTGAAGCTTTCTTT.

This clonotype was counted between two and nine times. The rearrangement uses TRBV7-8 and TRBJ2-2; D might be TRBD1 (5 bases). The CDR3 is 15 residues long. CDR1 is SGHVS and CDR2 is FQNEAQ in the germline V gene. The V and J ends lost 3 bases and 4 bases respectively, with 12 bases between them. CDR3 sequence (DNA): TGTGCCAGCAGCTTTAACGTCCAGGGCACCGGGGAGCTGTTTTTT. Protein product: CASSFNVQGTGELFF. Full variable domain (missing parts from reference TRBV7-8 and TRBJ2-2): GAGVSQSPRYKVAKRGQDVALRCDPISGHVSLFWYQQALGQGPEFLTYFQNEAQLDKSGLPSDRFFAERPEGSVSTLKIQRTQQEDSAVYLCASSFNVQGTGELFFGEGSRLTVL.

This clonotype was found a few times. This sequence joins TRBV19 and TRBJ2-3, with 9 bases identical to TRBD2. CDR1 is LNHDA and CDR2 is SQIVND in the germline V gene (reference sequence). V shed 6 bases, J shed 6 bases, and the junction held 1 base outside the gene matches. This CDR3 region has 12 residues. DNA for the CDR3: TGTGCCAGTAGGCTAGCGGGGGATACGCAGTATTTT. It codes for CASRLAGDTQYF.

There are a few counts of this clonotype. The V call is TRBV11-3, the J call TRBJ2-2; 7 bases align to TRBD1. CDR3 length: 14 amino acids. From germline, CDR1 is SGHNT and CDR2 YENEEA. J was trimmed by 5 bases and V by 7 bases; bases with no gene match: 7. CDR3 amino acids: CASTTGAETGELFF. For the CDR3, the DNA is TGTGCCAGCACTACAGGGGCGGAAACCGGGGAGCTGTTTTTT.

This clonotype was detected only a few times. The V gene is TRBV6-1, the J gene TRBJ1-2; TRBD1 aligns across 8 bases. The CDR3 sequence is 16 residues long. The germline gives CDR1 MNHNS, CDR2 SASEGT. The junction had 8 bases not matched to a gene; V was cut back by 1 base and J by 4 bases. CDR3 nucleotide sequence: TGTGCCAGCAGTGAAGTGTTAGGACAGGGAACCTATGGCTACACCTTC. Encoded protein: CASSEVLGQGTYGYTF.

The CDR3 sequence is CASWQGSSGNTIYF. The CDR3 DNA sequence: TGTGCCAGCTGGCAGGGGAGCTCTGGAAACACCATATATTTT. This chain uses TRBV7-9 with TRBJ1-3; D might be TRBD1 (6 bases). Trimming removed 8 bases from V and 0 bases from J, with 11 bases in between. CDR3 length: 14 residues. Germline assignment: CDR1 SEHNR and CDR2 FQNEAQ (reference sequence).

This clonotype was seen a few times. CDR3: CASSSQFAGEQYV. CDR3 coding DNA: TGTGCCAGCTCATCGCAATTTGCAGGGGAGCAGTACGTC. The chain combines TRBV18 with TRBJ2-7; D may be TRBD1 (5 bases). The CDR3 length is 13 residues. CDR1 and CDR2 from the germline V gene are KGHSH and LQKENI. V was cut by 5 bases and J by 7 bases, with 15 bases left in between.

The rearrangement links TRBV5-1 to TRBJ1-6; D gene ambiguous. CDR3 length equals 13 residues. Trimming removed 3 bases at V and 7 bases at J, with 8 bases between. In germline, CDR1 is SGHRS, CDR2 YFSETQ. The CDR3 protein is CASSSNQNSPLHF. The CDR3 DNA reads TGCGCCAGCAGCTCGAACCAGAATTCACCCCTCCACTTT.

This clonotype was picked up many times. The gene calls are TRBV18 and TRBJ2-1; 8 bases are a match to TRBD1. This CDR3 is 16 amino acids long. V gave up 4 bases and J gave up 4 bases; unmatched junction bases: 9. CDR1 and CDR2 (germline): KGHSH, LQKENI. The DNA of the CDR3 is TGTGCCAGCTCACTTAATCAGGGGGCGAAGTACAATGAGCAGTTCTTC. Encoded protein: CASSLNQGAKYNEQFF. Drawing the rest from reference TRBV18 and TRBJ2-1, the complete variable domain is NAGVMQNPRHLVRRRGQEARLRCSPMKGHSHVYWYRQLPEEGLKFMVYLQKENIIDESGMPKERFSAEFPKEGPSILRIQQVVRGDSAAYFCASSLNQGAKYNEQFFGPGTRLTVL.

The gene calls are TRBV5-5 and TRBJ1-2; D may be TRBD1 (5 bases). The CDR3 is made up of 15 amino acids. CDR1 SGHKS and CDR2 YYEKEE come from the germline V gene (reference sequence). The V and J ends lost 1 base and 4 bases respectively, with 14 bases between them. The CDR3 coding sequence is TGTGCCAGCAGCTTGTCCGGGACTTCTACCTATGGCTACACCTTC. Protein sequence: CASSLSGTSTYGYTF.